This entry concerns a single T cell receptor (beta chain). The antigen is undetermined. Germline V gene data show CDR1 as SGHRS and CDR2 as YFSETQ. With V trimmed by 2 bases and J by 3 bases, 5 bases remained unmatched. CDR3 size: 14 residues. Sequenced by immunoSEQ multiplex PCR; TCRdb stores in-frame clones only, minus some. The sample lists fewer than 120,000 clones, approximately 90% occurring once. The sample comes from a study of T cell responses to AZD1222 COVID-19 vaccine. Broader study findings: Spike-wide coverage was observed for vaccine-associated CD4 TCRs, with dominant responses at 160-218 and 743-854.

This sequence joins TRBV5-1 and TRBJ2-7; 7 nucleotides align to TRBD1. This sequence originates from an adult who received the AZD1222 COVID-19 vaccine. The source was peripheral blood, collected 28 days after the second AZD1222 dose. The CDR3 here is CASSFRGGSYEQYF. DNA for the CDR3: TGCGCCAGCAGCTTCCGAGGGGGCAGCTACGAGCAGTACTTC.